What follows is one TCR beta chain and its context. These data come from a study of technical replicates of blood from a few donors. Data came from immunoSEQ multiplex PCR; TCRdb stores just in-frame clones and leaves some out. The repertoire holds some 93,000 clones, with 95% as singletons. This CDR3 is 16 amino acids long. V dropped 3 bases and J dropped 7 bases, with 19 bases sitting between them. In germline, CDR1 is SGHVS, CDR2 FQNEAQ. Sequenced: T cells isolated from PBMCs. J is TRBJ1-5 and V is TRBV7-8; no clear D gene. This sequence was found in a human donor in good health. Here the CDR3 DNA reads TGTGCCAGCAGCTTCGGCGGCGAAGGGAGTACACAGCCCCAGCATTTT. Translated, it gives CASSFGGEGSTQPQHF.